The clone carrying this TCR beta chain appeared once. Primers included in the PCR were 60 Vbeta and 13 Jbeta primers. The protocol was immunoSEQ multiplex PCR, while the TCRdb copy is restricted to in-frame clones and leaves out a portion. The profile shows roughly 90,000 clones, roughly 82% of them singletons. CDR3 length equals 15 residues. Germline CDR1 and CDR2: SGHNT and YYREEE (reference sequence). The V gene end was trimmed by 0 bases and the J gene end by 8 bases; junction bases not matched to a gene: 6. The record originates from a study of cytomegalovirus exposure and HLA in healthy donors. The sample was PBMCs. The V and J genes are TRBV5-4 and TRBJ2-2; 8 nucleotides agree with TRBD2. The clonotype comes from a man aged 30-40 years in good health and CMV-seropositive. The CDR3 coding sequence is TGTGCCAGCAGCTTGGGGGGACTAGTTACTGGGGAGCTGTTTTTT. Translated: CASSLGGLVTGELFF.